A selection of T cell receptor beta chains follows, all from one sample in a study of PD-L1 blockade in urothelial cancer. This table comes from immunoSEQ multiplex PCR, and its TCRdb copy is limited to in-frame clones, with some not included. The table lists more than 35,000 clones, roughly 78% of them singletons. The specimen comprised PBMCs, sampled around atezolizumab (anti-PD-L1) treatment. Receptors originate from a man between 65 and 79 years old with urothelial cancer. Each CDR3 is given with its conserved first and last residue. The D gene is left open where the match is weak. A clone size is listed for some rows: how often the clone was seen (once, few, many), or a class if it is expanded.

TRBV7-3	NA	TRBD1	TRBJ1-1	CASSRDRGFSEAFF	TGTGCCAGCAGCAGGGACAGGGGGTTCTCTGAAGCTTTCTTT
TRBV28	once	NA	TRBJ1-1	CASRGEGAMNTEAFF	TGTGCCAGCAGGGGGGAGGGAGCGATGAACACTGAAGCTTTCTTT
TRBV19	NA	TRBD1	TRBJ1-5	CASSNRGSLGQPQHF	TGTGCCAGTAGCAACAGGGGTAGTCTAGGTCAGCCCCAGCATTTT
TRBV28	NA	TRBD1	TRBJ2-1	CASGETGINEQFF	TGTGCCAGCGGTGAGACAGGGATCAATGAGCAGTTCTTC
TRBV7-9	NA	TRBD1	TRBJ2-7	CASSHEDRVFDEQYF	TGTGCCAGCAGTCACGAAGACAGGGTGTTCGACGAGCAGTACTTC
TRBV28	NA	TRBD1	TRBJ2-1	CASSGLGTETNEQFF	TGTGCCAGCAGTGGGTTAGGGACAGAGACCAATGAGCAGTTCTTC
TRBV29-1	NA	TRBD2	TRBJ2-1	CSATAGMNNEQFF	TGCAGCGCCACAGCGGGGATGAACAATGAGCAGTTCTTC
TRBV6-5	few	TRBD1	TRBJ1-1	CASSRTGFEAFF	TGTGCCAGCAGCCGGACAGGGTTCGAAGCTTTCTTT
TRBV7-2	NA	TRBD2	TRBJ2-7	CASSYSSGGLPEQYF	TGTGCCAGCAGCTACTCTAGCGGGGGGCTCCCCGAGCAGTACTTC
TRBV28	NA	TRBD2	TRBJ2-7	CATGPAGGDYEQYF	TGTGCCACCGGGCCGGCGGGGGGCGACTACGAGCAGTACTTC
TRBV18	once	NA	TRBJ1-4	CASSQGRGEKLFF	TGTGCCAGCTCCCAAGGAAGGGGTGAAAAACTGTTTTTT
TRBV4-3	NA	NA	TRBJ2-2	CASSQNSGNTGELFF	TGCGCCAGCAGCCAAAATAGCGGAAACACCGGGGAGCTGTTTTTT
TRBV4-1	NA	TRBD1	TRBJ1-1	CASSHMGTANTEAFF	TGCGCCAGCAGCCACATGGGGACAGCGAACACTGAAGCTTTCTTT
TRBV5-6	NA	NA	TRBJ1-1	CASSLSGVTEAFF	TGTGCCAGCAGCTTGTCAGGCGTCACTGAAGCTTTCTTT
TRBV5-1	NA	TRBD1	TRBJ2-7	CASSLAGDSSYEQYF	TGCGCCAGCAGCTTGGCCGGGGACAGCTCCTACGAGCAGTACTTC
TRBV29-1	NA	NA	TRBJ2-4	CSGRSPGDIQYF	TGCAGCGGAAGATCTCCGGGAGACATTCAGTACTTC
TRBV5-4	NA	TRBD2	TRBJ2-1	CASGVAGARDEQFF	TGTGCCAGCGGAGTAGCGGGGGCTAGGGATGAGCAGTTCTTC
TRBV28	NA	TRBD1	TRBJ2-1	CASSLRGRQNNEQFF	TGTGCCAGCAGTTTAAGGGGGCGCCAAAACAATGAGCAGTTCTTC
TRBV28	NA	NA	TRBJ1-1	CASSLRAGTEAFF	TGTGCCAGCAGCCTAAGGGCGGGCACTGAAGCTTTCTTT
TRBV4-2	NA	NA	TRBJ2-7	CASSQASGNPYVEQYF	TGTGCCAGCAGCCAGGCGTCAGGGAACCCTTACGTAGAGCAGTACTTC
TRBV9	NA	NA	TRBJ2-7	CASSVEGETYEQYF	TGTGCCAGCAGCGTAGAGGGGGAAACCTACGAGCAGTACTTC
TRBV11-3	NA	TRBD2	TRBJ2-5	CASSSGLAAQETQYF	TGTGCCAGCAGCTCGGGACTAGCGGCCCAAGAGACCCAGTACTTC
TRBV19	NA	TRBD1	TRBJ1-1	CASTLGQTNTEAFF	TGTGCCAGTACCCTGGGACAGACAAACACTGAAGCTTTCTTT
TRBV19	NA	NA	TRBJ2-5	CASSIKFDRERPELPLWETQYF	TGTGCCAGTAGTATAAAATTTGATCGGGAACGCCCCGAGCTCCCGTTATGGGAGACCCAGTACTTC
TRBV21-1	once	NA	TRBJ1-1	CASSEGQGTEAFF	TGTGCCAGCAGCGAAGGGCAGGGGACTGAAGCTTTCTTT
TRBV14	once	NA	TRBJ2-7	CASSQGGTGLTYEQYF	TGTGCCAGCAGCCAGGGAGGGACAGGTCTTACCTACGAGCAGTACTTC
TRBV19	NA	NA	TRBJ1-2	CASSTSDGSSYGYTF	TGTGCCAGTAGTACCTCAGACGGTTCTAGCTATGGCTACACCTTC
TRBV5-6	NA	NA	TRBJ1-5	CASNKQETSNQPQHF	TGTGCCAGCAATAAACAGGAGACTTCCAATCAGCCCCAGCATTTT
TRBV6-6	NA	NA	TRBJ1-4	CASSYLGQITEKLFF	TGTGCCAGCAGTTACCTCGGACAGATCACGGAAAAACTGTTTTTT
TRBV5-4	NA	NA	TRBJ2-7	CASSPTADTSYEQYF	TGTGCCAGCAGCCCTACGGCCGACACATCCTACGAGCAGTACTTC
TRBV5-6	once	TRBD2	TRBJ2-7	CASSTGEGLAYEQYF	TGTGCCAGCAGCACGGGGGAGGGCCTCGCCTACGAGCAGTACTTC
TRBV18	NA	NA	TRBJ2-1	CASSPLAPSSYNEQFF	TGTGCCAGCTCACCACTTGCCCCGAGCTCCTACAATGAGCAGTTCTTC
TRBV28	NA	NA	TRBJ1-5	CASSLWPRMDF	TGTGCCAGCAGTTTGTGGCCCAGAATGGATTTT
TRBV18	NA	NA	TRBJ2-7	CASSPAQNYEQYF	TGTGCCAGCTCACCAGCCCAGAACTACGAGCAGTACTTC
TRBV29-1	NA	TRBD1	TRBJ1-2	CSVEDRGDSRFYGYTF	TGCAGCGTGGAAGACAGGGGCGATTCCCGATTCTATGGCTACACCTTC
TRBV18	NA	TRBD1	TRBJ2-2	CASSAFGTGNTGELFF	TGTGCCAGCTCTGCATTCGGGACAGGGAACACCGGGGAGCTGTTTTTT
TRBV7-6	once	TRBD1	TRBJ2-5	CASSSWSGTGEETQYF	TGTGCCAGCAGCTCGTGGTCCGGGACAGGGGAAGAGACCCAGTACTTC
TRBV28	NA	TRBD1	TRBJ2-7	CASSTADRASSYEQYF	TGTGCCAGCAGTACCGCCGACAGGGCGAGCTCCTACGAGCAGTACTTC
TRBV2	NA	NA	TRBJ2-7	CASRATDYEQYF	TGTGCCAGCAGAGCGACAGACTACGAGCAGTACTTC
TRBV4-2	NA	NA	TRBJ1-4	CASSQTVGGEKLFF	TGTGCCAGCAGCCAGACAGTCGGGGGTGAAAAACTGTTTTTT
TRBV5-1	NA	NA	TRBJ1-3	CASSLAPGENTIYF	TGCGCCAGCAGCTTGGCCCCGGGGGAAAACACCATATATTTT
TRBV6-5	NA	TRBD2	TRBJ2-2	CASSYSILGGSGELFF	TGTGCCAGCAGTTACTCGATTCTGGGGGGGTCCGGGGAGCTGTTTTTT
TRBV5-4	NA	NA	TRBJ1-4	CASSLQGPNEKLFF	TGTGCCAGCAGCTTACAGGGTCCGAATGAAAAACTGTTTTTT
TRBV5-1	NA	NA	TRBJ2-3	CASSLEGGADTQYF	TGCGCCAGCAGCTTGGAAGGGGGGGCAGATACGCAGTATTTT
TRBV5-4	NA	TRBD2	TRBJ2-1	CASSDRTSGRADEQFF	TGTGCCAGCAGCGATCGGACTAGCGGGAGGGCGGATGAGCAGTTCTTC
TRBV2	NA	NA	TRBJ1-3	CASSGGTSGNTIYF	TGTGCCAGCAGTGGGGGCACCAGTGGAAACACCATATATTTT
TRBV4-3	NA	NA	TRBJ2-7	CASSQDSFSSEQYF	TGCGCCAGCAGCCAAGACTCCTTTTCTAGCGAGCAGTACTTC
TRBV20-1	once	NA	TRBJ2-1	CSARENARGFF	TGCAGTGCTAGAGAAAACGCTAGGGGGTTCTTC
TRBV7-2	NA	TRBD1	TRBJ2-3	CASSSGQGITDTQYF	TGTGCCAGCAGCTCAGGACAGGGAATCACAGATACGCAGTATTTT
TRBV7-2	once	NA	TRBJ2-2	CASSSRNTGELFF	TGTGCCAGCAGCTCTAGAAACACCGGGGAGCTGTTTTTT
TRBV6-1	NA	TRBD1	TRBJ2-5	CASSLDRGQQETQYF	TGTGCCAGCAGCCTCGACAGGGGCCAGCAAGAGACCCAGTACTTC
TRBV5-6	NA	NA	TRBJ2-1	CASSWAPDEQFF	TGTGCCAGCAGCTGGGCTCCCGATGAGCAGTTCTTC
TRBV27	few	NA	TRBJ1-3	CASSQGNTIYF	TGTGCCAGCAGTCAGGGGAACACCATATATTTT
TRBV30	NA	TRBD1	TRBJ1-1	CAWSVTAGTGEAFF	TGTGCCTGGAGTGTAACCGCCGGGACAGGAGAAGCTTTCTTT
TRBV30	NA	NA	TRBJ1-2	CAWRADSYGYTF	TGTGCCTGGAGGGCGGACAGCTATGGCTACACCTTC
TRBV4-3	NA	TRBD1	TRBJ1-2	CASSQGTGGSDGYTF	TGCGCCAGCAGCCAAGGGACAGGGGGAAGCGATGGCTACACCTTC
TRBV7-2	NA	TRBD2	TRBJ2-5	CASSLGASGGGQETQYF	TGTGCCAGCAGCTTAGGGGCCAGCGGGGGCGGGCAAGAGACCCAGTACTTC
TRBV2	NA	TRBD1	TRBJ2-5	CASRPGGEETQYF	TGTGCCAGCAGGCCAGGGGGCGAGGAGACCCAGTACTTC
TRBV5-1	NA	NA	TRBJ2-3	CASSTAYTSTDTQYF	TGCGCCAGCAGCACCGCATATACTAGCACAGATACGCAGTATTTT